What follows are 24 T cell receptor beta chains derived from one specimen sequenced in a study of shared clonotypes between healthy human individuals. Profiled with immunoSEQ multiplex PCR; TCRdb holds only in-frame clones, not every one. The sample includes about 680,000 clones, roughly nine tenths of them seen just once. Naive CD8 cells were CD45RO-negative, positively selected for CCR7, excluding terminally differentiated effector memory CD45RA+ cells. Material: naive CD8+ T cells sorted from blood. The receptors were gathered from a man aged 25 to 40 in good health.

The CDR3 spells CAISESLGTAGTGELFF. CDR3 DNA: TGTGCCATCAGTGAGTCCTTAGGGACAGCGGGTACCGGGGAGCTGTTTTTT. This chain uses TRBV10-3 with TRBJ2-2; TRBD1 might be the D (7 bases). Germline loops: CDR1 ENHRY, CDR2 SYGVKD. The V and J ends lost 0 bases and 5 bases respectively, with 16 bases between them. The CDR3 has 17 residues.

As regards this clone: The same CDR3 can be traced to other DNA sequences in this sample. CDR3 residues: CASSGLGYTF. The CDR3 DNA sequence: TGTGCCAGCTCGGGGTTGGGCTACACCTTC. This chain uses TRBV9 with TRBJ1-2, with no clear D. Between the trimmed V and J ends, which lost 7 bases and 8 bases, there was a span of 9 bases. The CDR3 has 10 residues. Germline CDR1 is SGDLS and CDR2 is YYNGEE.

The gene calls are TRBV9 and TRBJ1-2; D is possibly TRBD1 (5 bases). Germline-derived CDR1 and CDR2 are SGDLS and YYNGEE. The CDR3 has 15 amino acids. V lost 3 bases and J 4 bases, leaving 16 bases between the germline ends. CDR3 nucleotides: TGTGCCAGCAGCGCCGGGACCGCCATGCGCTATGGCTACACCTTC. It codes for CASSAGTAMRYGYTF.

This chain uses TRBV19 with TRBJ2-3; 7 bases agree with TRBD2. The CDR3 sequence is 17 residues long. From germline, CDR1 is LNHDA and CDR2 SQIVND (reference sequence). Losses at the gene ends were 1 base for V and 2 bases for J; bases not matched to a gene: 9. CDR3 loop: CASSIGASGPNTDTQYF. The CDR3 nucleotides read TGTGCCAGTAGTATAGGGGCTAGCGGACCCAACACAGATACGCAGTATTTT.

The chain carries TRBV7-9 and TRBJ1-5; tentative D call: TRBD1 (6 bases). CDR3 length: 14 residues. With 8 bases removed from V and 2 bases from J, the gap between germline ends came to 13 bases. Germline V gene data show CDR1 as SEHNR and CDR2 as FQNEAQ (reference sequence). CDR3 sequence reads: CASSQPGGNQPQHF. The CDR3 region has the DNA TGTGCCAGCTCCCAACCAGGGGGCAATCAGCCCCAGCATTTT.

V and J are TRBV7-6 and TRBJ2-7; D is unclear. V lost 4 bases and J 2 bases, leaving 15 bases between the germline ends. CDR1 is SGHVS, CDR2 FNYEAQ, per germline. The CDR3 runs to 15 residues. The CDR3 DNA follows: TGTGCCAGCAGCTCCGTTCCCGGGCCTGCCTACGAGCAGTACTTC. It specifies CASSSVPGPAYEQYF.

The rearrangement uses TRBV11-2 and TRBJ2-7, with 7 bases identical to TRBD1. The CDR3 runs to 17 residues. The germline V gene encodes CDR1 SGHAT and CDR2 FQNNGV. The V gene end was trimmed by 6 bases and the J gene end by 1 base; junction bases not matched to a gene: 15. The CDR3 DNA follows: TGTGCCAGCAGTCCAATTCGAAGACAGGGTCAGTCCTACGAGCAGTACTTC. It translates to CASSPIRRQGQSYEQYF.

Details on this clone: Other nucleotide sequences in the sample specify the same CDR3. The chain carries TRBV27 and TRBJ1-2; 8 bases line up with TRBD1. The CDR3 is made up of 15 amino acids. The V gene's germline CDR1 is MNHEY and CDR2 SMNVEV (reference sequence). V lost 0 bases and J lost 2; bases outside the gene matches: 2. The CDR3 DNA is TGTGCCAGCAGTTTATCCCGGACAGGGAACTATGGCTACACCTTC. Protein: CASSLSRTGNYGYTF.

The chain couples TRBV30 to TRBJ2-5; TRBD2 agrees at 12 bases. Germline trimming cut 2 bases from V and 5 bases from J; bases unmatched to any gene: 3. Germline V gives CDR1 GTSNPN, CDR2 SVGIG (reference sequence). The CDR3 loop spans 14 amino acids. CDR3 amino acids: CAWSRTSGIETQYF. CDR3 coding DNA: TGTGCCTGGAGTCGGACTAGCGGGATTGAGACCCAGTACTTC.

The chain employs TRBV7-6 and TRBJ2-5; D may be TRBD2 (6 bases). The germline CDR1 and CDR2 sequences are SGHVS and FNYEAQ. This CDR3 is built from 15 residues. V was clipped by 1 base and J by 1 base, with 10 bases between them. The CDR3 loop reads CASSLGAGIQETQYF. CDR3 in DNA: TGTGCCAGCAGCTTAGGTGCGGGGATCCAAGAGACCCAGTACTTC. The whole variable domain, remainder taken from reference TRBV7-6 and TRBJ2-5, is GAGVSQSPRYKVTKRGQDVALRCDPISGHVSLYWYRQALGQGPEFLTYFNYEAQQDKSGLPNDRFSAERPEGSISTLTIQRTEQRDSAMYRCASSLGAGIQETQYFGPGTRLLVL.

The chain uses TRBV15 and TRBJ2-7; possibly TRBD1 for D (6 bases). This CDR3 has 14 amino acids. Germline V gene sequence: CDR1 LNHNV, CDR2 YYDKDF (reference sequence). Trimming removed 3 bases from V and 3 bases from J, with 12 bases in between. The CDR3, as DNA: TGTGCCACCAGCAGGGAAATAGGGGGCTACGAGCAGTACTTC. Translating gives CATSREIGGYEQYF.

CDR3 residues: CASSWTGANTEAFF. Written as DNA, the CDR3 is TGTGCCAGCAGCTGGACAGGGGCGAACACTGAAGCTTTCTTT. This chain joins TRBV7-8 and TRBJ1-1; 9 bases are a match to TRBD1. Trimming removed 4 bases from V and 1 base from J; junction bases left unmatched: 1. This CDR3 contains 14 residues. Germline CDR1 and CDR2: SGHVS and FQNEAQ.

This CDR3 is CASSGRTSGRNYNEQFF. The CDR3 nucleotides are TGTGCCAGCAGCGGCCGGACTAGCGGGAGGAACTACAATGAGCAGTTCTTC. The V gene is TRBV13, the J gene TRBJ2-1, with 14 bases identical to TRBD2. CDR3 size: 17 residues. J lost 3 bases, V lost 5 bases, and 6 bases had no gene match. The germline V gene has CDR1 PRHDT and CDR2 FYEKMQ (reference sequence).

V gene TRBV28 combines with J gene TRBJ2-1, with D perhaps TRBD1 or TRBD2 (6 bases each). In germline, CDR1 is MDHEN, CDR2 SYDVKM. The CDR3 has 14 residues. V lost 9 bases to trimming and J lost 4 bases, with 16 bases between them. DNA of the CDR3: TGTGCCAGTCTACCAACAGGGAGGTACAATGAGCAGTTCTTC. Protein product: CASLPTGRYNEQFF.

The chain couples TRBV7-6 to TRBJ2-7; possible D gene TRBD2, 6 bases. The CDR3 extends over 13 amino acids. CDR1 is SGHVS and CDR2 is FNYEAQ in the germline V gene. Trimming pared 4 bases from V and 7 bases from J, leaving 14 bases between. The CDR3 DNA sequence: TGTGCCAGCAGCTCGGGACTCAGCAGGGAGCAGTACTTC. It specifies CASSSGLSREQYF.

The V call is TRBV28, the J call TRBJ1-2; 9 bases agree with TRBD1. The CDR3 runs to 17 residues. In germline, CDR1 is MDHEN, CDR2 SYDVKM. The V gene end was trimmed by 3 bases and the J gene end by 3 bases; junction bases not matched to a gene: 11. The DNA of the CDR3 is TGTGCCAGCAGTTTCTCCCATACACAGGGGGCAGACTATGGCTACACCTTC. Protein: CASSFSHTQGADYGYTF.

The V gene is TRBV29-1, the J gene TRBJ2-1; 8 bases are shared with TRBD1. The CDR3 contains 12 residues. Germline V CDR1 and CDR2: SQVTM, ANQGSEA. V lost 3 bases and J lost 8; bases outside the gene matches: 3. CDR3 bases: TGCAGCGTTGACAGGGGGCGCGATGAGCAGTTCTTC. Amino acid sequence: CSVDRGRDEQFF.

V gene TRBV19 combines with J gene TRBJ1-5; 7 bases line up with TRBD1. V dropped 7 bases and J dropped 7; count of bases not matched to a gene: 16. The CDR3 loop spans 16 amino acids. Germline lookup yields CDR1 LNHDA and CDR2 SQIVND (reference sequence). As DNA, the CDR3 is TGTGCCAGTACCCCCGGTGGCAGGGGGTATGGGCAGCCCCAGCATTTT. Its translation: CASTPGGRGYGQPQHF.

The V call is TRBV4-1, the J call TRBJ2-5; perhaps TRBD2 as D (6 bases). CDR3 length: 16 amino acids. V dropped 0 bases and J dropped 2 bases, with 13 bases sitting between them. CDR1 MGHRA and CDR2 YSYEKL come from the germline V gene. CDR3 bases: TGCGCCAGCAGCCAAGACCCCCCGGCGGGGCAAGAGACCCAGTACTTC. Protein sequence: CASSQDPPAGQETQYF.

The gene calls are TRBV19 and TRBJ2-7; D is possibly TRBD1 or TRBD2 (5 bases each). Germline-derived CDR1 and CDR2 are LNHDA and SQIVND (reference sequence). There are 14 residues in the CDR3. V lost 7 bases and J 0 bases, leaving 13 bases between the germline ends. CDR3 nucleotides: TGTGCCAGTACAGGGACCGAAAACTCCTACGAGCAGTACTTC. This encodes CASTGTENSYEQYF.

This rearrangement joins TRBV7-2 to TRBJ2-3; D perhaps matches TRBD2 (5 bases). The CDR3 has 17 residues. V was clipped by 1 base and J by 4 bases, with 18 bases between them. CDR1 is SGHTA, CDR2 FQGNSA, per germline. The CDR3 sequence: CASSLGRQEDWSDTQYF. The CDR3 nucleotides read TGTGCCAGCAGCTTAGGCAGGCAAGAGGACTGGTCAGATACGCAGTATTTT.

This clone has a handful of counts. J is TRBJ2-3 and V is TRBV12-5, with D unclear. Trimming took 2 bases from V and 5 from J, leaving 5 bases between them. This CDR3 spans 12 amino acids. Germline V CDR1 and CDR2: LGHNT, FRNRAP. CDR3 loop: CASGLFGDTQYF. CDR3 coding DNA: TGTGCTAGTGGTTTGTTTGGAGATACGCAGTATTTT.

The V and J genes are TRBV9 and TRBJ2-1; 7 positions agree with TRBD2. The CDR3 contains 18 residues. Germline CDR1 and CDR2: SGDLS and YYNGEE. Trimming at V came to 2 bases and at J to 6 bases, leaving 17 bases not matched to a gene. CDR3 DNA sequence: TGTGCCAGCAGCGTCCCCCCAGAGGGCGGGAGATCGGGCAATGAGCAGTTCTTC. This gives the protein CASSVPPEGGRSGNEQFF.

This clone was observed a single time. The same CDR3 arises from other DNA sequences in this sample as well. The genes are TRBV28 and TRBJ2-7; D perhaps matches TRBD2 (6 bases). V dropped 3 bases and J dropped 3 bases, with 9 bases sitting between them. This CDR3 has 13 residues. CDR1 and CDR2 from the germline V gene are MDHEN and SYDVKM. This CDR3 reads CASSLEGSYEQYF. CDR3 bases: TGTGCCAGCAGTTTGGAGGGGAGCTACGAGCAGTACTTC.